This T cell receptor beta chain was captured in a study of T-cell memory formation after mild COVID-19. At the level of the study: TCR clusters mostly belonged to single donors. General study results and limits: Memory cells collected pre-infection included some clones that later responded, suggesting cross-reactive memory joined. Balance between CD4 and CD8 was seen in clones contracting day 15 to 85, and a CD4+ lean was seen in later expanders.

Remarks on this clonotype: As yet, its antigen is unknown.

V lost 6 bases and J lost 9, with 11 bases in between. The CDR3 extends over 11 amino acids. TCRdb re-called the 5' RACE reads with MiXCR, one entry per CDR3 protein. The data contain under 700,000 distinct CDR3 sequences, approximately 20% of them singletons. This chain joins TRBV12-3 or TRBV12-4 and TRBJ2-5; no firm D call. The clonotype comes from an adult woman who had mild COVID-19 (a few samples of this study predate the infection). Cell type and time point are not known. The material sequenced was PBMCs or a T cell subset sorted from them (not recorded which). The CDR3 bases are TGTGCCAGCAGCGGCCCCGAGCCCCAGTACTTC. Translation gives CASSGPEPQYF.